This T cell receptor (beta chain) was retrieved from a study of Ad26.COV2.S vaccination and SARS-CoV-2 variants. Across the whole study: Enrollment placed the donor in the COV1001 Ad26.COV2.S trial arm. Intramuscular Ad26.COV2.S doses were given once or twice, 56 days apart.

TCRdb keeps only in-frame clones here, not all; method: immunoSEQ multiplex PCR. The data hold roughly 420,000 clones, with approximately 88% observed a single time. As for this clone: The target antigen is unknown.

The CDR3 totals 13 residues. V was shortened by 0 bases and J by 6 bases, with 9 bases between the two germline ends. Germline V gene lookup returns CDR1 SGHTA and CDR2 FQGNSA. Points from the study as a whole: The authors reported substantial breadth in spike-specific CD8+ and CD4+ T cell responses after vaccination.

Documented treatment: 19 received Ad26.COV2.S at low or high dose, single or two shots; 5 received placebo; per-sample allocation not given. Specimen acquisition occurred on day 63 following the initial vaccine or placebo injection. The rearrangement links TRBV7-2 to TRBJ2-7, with D tentatively TRBD2 (7 bases). The sample here was peripheral blood, taken in a trial of Ad26.COV2.S vaccine versus placebo. The sequence came from a person between 18 and 65 years old who received the Ad26.COV2.S COVID-19 vaccine or a placebo. Here the CDR3 reads CASSLAGGAEQYF. The CDR3 nucleotides read TGTGCCAGCAGCTTAGCGGGGGGGGCCGAGCAGTACTTC. The full variable domain, completed using reference TRBV7-2 and TRBJ2-7, is GAGVSQSPSNKVTEKGKDVELRCDPISGHTALYWYRQSLGQGLEFLIYFQGNSAPDKSGLPSDRFSAERTGGSVSTLTIQRTQQEDSAVYLCASSLAGGAEQYFGPGTRLTVT.